This T cell receptor beta chain was captured by sequencing in a study of cytomegalovirus exposure and HLA in healthy donors (dated by TCRdb to 2015 to 2018). At the level of the whole study: The 500 to 700 repertoires of the first cohort and the 120 validation repertoires were produced on the same platform, according to a later analysis. The study aimed to test whether cataloging public T cell receptors could reveal signatures of past pathogen exposure. Along with the approximately 700-subject first cohort, a separate validation cohort of over a hundred different subjects was used. To predict cytomegalovirus infection status, the study brought together high-throughput TCR immunosequencing, statistical association of individual TCRs with disease status, and machine learning.

Reading the germline V gene (reference sequence) gives CDR1 MNHEY and CDR2 SMNVEV. The CDR3 runs 15 residues from the cysteine to the phenylalanine. Only the CDR3 portion is preserved as DNA: 45 bases, with reading frame beginning at the first base. Here V drops 2 bases and J drops 3 bases, and the junction holds 4 bases not matched to any gene. Donors formed part of the validation cohort, which comprised over a hundred subjects and was distinct from the first cohort of 550 to 850 subjects. The library was generated by the immunoSEQ multiplex PCR assay. Processing in the source paper ran as follows. To diagnose cytomegalovirus status from the catalog of TCR beta chain sequences, a statistical classification framework was built. In TCRdb, the immuneACCESS table is reduced to in-frame sequences with V and J assigned. These tables do not hold every clone; where another copy was compared, an unresolved V gene accounts for under half, and the others remain unexplained. V, J and clone size reflect that table, while D and trimming were determined from the DNA. The sample table records fewer than 200,000 clones; 85% of these occur just once. The ten largest clones capture roughly 15% of the sample.

This clone has only one observation. The specificity of this receptor is unknown. Base quality data are lacking; no much larger clone is found one base away. Study-level results and caveats: The study gave a list of over 150 TCR beta chains associated with cytomegalovirus. The authors suggested that the approach could potentially be extended to other disease states and immunological phenotypes. A later analysis had no HLA typing for the validation cohort, so co-occurrence there was scored across all 120 repertoires. In vitro tests confirmed that a few of the cytomegalovirus-associated TCR beta chains recognize cytomegalovirus antigens. In a later analysis, TCRs clustered in the first cohort were found to also tend to co-occur in the 110 or so validation repertoires, with approximately 93% of cluster scores above 0. Most TCR sequences were seen in very few donors, while some public TCRs were found in many individuals. The classifier was reported to diagnose cytomegalovirus status with high specificity and sensitivity in both the original cohort and the validation cohort.

The sequence came from a man between 18 and 35 years old in good health and CMV-seropositive. The receptor chain draws on TRBV27 and TRBJ2-7; 10 bases in between match TRBD2. The sequenced sample consisted of PBMCs. The CDR3 here reads CASSLGAGGVYEQYF. The nucleotide sequence reads TGTGCCAGCAGTTTAGGAGCGGGAGGGGTCTACGAGCAGTACTTC.